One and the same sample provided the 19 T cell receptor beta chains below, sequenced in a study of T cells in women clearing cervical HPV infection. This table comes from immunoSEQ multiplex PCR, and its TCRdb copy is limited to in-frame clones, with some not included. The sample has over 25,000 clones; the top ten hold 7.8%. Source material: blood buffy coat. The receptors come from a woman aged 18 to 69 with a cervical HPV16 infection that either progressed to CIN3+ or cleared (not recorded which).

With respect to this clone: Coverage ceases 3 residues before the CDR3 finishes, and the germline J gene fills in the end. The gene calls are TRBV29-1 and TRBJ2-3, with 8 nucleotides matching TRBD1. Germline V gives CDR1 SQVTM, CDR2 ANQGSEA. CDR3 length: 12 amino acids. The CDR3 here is CSVSQGGETQYF. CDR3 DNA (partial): TGCAGCGTATCACAGGGGGGAGAGACG.

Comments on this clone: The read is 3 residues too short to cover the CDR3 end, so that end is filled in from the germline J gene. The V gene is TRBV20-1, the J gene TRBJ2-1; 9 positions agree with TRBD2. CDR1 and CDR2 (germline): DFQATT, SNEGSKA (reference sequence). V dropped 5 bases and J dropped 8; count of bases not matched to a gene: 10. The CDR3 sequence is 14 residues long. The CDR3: CSAQTSGEGDEQFF. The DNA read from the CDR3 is TGCAGTGCTCAGACTAGCGGAGAGGGCGATGAG.

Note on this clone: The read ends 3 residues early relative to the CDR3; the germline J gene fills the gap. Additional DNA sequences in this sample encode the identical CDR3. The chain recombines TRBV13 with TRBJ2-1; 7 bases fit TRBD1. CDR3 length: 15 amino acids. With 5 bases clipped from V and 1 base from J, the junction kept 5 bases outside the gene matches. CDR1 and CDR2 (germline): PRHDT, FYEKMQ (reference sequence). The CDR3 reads CASSEGQRSYNEQFF. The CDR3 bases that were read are TGTGCCAGCAGCGAGGGACAGAGATCCTACAATGAG.

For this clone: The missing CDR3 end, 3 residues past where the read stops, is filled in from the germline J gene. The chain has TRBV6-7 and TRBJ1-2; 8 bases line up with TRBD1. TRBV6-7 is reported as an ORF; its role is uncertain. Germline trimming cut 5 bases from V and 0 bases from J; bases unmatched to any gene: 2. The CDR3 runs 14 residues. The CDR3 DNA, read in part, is TGTGCCAGCAGTAAGGACAGGGCTAACTATGGC. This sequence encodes CASSKDRANYG. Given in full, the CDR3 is CASSKDRANYGYTF.

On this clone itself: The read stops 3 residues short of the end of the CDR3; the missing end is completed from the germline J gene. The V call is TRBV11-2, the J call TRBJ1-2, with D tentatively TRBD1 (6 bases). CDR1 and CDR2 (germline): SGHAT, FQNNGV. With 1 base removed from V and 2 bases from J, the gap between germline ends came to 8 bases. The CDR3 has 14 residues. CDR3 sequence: CASSLGTANYGYTF. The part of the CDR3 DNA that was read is TGTGCCAGCAGCTTAGGGACAGCCAACTATGGC.

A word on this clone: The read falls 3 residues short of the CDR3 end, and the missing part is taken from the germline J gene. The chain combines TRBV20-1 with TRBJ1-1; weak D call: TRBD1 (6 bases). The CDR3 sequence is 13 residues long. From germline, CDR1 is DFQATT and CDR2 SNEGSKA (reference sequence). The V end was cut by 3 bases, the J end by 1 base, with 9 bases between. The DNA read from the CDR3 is TGCAGTGCTAGGTTACAGGGGAACACTGAA. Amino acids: CSARLQGNTE. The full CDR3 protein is CSARLQGNTEAFF.

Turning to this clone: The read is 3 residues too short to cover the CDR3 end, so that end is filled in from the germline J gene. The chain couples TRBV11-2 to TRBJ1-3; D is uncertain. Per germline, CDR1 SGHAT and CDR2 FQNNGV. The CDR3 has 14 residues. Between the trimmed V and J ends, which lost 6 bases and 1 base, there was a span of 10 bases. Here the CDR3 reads CASSVDWSGNTIYF. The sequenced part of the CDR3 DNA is TGTGCCAGCAGTGTAGATTGGTCTGGAAACACC. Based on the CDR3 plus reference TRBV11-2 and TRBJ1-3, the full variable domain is EAGVAQSPRYKIIEKRQSVAFWCNPISGHATLYWYQQILGQGPKLLIQFQNNGVVDDSQLPKDRFSAERLKGVDSTLKIQPAKLEDSAVYLCASSVDWSGNTIYFGEGSWLTVV.

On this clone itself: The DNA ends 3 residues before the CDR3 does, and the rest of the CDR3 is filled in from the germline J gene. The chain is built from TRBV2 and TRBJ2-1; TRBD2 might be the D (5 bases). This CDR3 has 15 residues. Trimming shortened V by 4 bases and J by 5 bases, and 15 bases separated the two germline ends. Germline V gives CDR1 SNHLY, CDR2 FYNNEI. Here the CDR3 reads CASSVLSSGDNEQFF. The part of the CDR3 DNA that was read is TGTGCCAGCAGTGTTTTGTCCAGCGGAGACAATGAG.

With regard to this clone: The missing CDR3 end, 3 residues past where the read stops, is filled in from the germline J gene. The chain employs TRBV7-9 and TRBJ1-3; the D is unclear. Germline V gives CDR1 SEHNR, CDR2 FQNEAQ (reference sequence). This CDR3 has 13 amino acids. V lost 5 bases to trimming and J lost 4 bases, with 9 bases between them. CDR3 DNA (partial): TGTGCCAGCAGCCGCGGAGAGGGAAACACC. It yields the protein CASSRGEGNT. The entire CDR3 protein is CASSRGEGNTIYF.

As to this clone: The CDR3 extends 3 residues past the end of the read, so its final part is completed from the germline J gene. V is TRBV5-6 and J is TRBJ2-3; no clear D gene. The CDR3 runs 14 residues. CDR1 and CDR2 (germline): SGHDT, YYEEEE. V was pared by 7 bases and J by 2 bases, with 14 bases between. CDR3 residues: CASSSLDLTDTQYF. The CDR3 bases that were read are TGTGCCAGCTCGTCGCTAGATCTCACAGATACG.

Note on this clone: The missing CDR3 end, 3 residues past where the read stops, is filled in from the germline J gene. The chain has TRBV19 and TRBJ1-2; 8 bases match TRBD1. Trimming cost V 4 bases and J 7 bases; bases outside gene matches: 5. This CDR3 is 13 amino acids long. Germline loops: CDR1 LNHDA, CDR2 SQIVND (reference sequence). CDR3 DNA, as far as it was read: TGTGCCAGTAGTACCCCAGGGGGCACTGGC. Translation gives CASSTPGGTG. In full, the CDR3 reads CASSTPGGTGYTF.

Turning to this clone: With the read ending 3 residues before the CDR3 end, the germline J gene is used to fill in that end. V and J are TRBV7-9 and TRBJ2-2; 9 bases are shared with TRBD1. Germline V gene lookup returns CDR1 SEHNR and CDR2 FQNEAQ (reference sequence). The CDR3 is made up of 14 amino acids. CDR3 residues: CASRKGQGNEKLFF. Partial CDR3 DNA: TGTGCCAGCAGAAAGGGACAGGGCAATGAAAAG.

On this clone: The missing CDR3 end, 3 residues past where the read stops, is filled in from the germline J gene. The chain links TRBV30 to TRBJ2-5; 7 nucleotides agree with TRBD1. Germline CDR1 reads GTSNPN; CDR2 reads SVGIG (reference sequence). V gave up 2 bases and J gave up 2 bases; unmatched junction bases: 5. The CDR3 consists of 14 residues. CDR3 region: CAWSRGQGQETQYF. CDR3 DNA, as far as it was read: TGTGCCTGGAGTAGGGGGCAGGGACAAGAGACC.

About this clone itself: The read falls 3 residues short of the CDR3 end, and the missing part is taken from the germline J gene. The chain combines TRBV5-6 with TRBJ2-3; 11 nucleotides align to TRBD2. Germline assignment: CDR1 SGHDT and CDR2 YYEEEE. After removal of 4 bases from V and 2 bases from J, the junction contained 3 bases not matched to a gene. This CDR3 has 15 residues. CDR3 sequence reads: CASSGTSGFTDTQYF. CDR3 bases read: TGTGCCAGCAGCGGGACTAGCGGATTCACAGATACG. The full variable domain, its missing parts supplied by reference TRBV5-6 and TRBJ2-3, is DAGVTQSPTHLIKTRGQQVTLRCSPKSGHDTVSWYQQALGQGPQFIFQYYEEEERQRGNFPDRFSGHQFPNYSSELNVNALLLGDSALYLCASSGTSGFTDTQYFGPGTRLTVL.

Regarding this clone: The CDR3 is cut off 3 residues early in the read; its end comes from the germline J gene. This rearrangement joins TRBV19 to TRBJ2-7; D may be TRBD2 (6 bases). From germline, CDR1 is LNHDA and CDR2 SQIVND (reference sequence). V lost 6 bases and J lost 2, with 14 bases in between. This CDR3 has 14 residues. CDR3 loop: CASSLDYPTYEQYF. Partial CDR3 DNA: TGTGCCAGTAGCTTGGACTACCCCACCTACGAG.

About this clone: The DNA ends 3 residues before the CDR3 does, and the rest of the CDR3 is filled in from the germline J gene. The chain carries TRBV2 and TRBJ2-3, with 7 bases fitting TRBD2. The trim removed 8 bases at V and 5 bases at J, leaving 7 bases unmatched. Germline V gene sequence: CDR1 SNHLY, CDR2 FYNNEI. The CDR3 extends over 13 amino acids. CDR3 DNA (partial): TGTGCCAGCGGTCCGGGGGGAGTAGATACG. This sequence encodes CASGPGGVDT. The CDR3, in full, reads CASGPGGVDTQYF. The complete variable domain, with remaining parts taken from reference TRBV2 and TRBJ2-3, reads EPEVTQTPSHQVTQMGQEVILRCVPISNHLYFYWYRQILGQKVEFLVSFYNNEISEKSEIFDDQFSVERPDGSNFTLKIRSTKLEDSAMYFCASGPGGVDTQYFGPGTRLTVL.

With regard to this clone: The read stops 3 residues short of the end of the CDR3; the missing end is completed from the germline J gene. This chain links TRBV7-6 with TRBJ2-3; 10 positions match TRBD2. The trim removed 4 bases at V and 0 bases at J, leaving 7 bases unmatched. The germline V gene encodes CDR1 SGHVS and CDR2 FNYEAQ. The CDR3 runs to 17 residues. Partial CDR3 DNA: TGTGCCAGCAGCTCCGTAGCGGGAGGCCGCAGCACAGATACG. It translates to CASSSVAGGRSTDT. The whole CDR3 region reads CASSSVAGGRSTDTQYF. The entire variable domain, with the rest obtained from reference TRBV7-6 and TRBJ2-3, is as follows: GAGVSQSPRYKVTKRGQDVALRCDPISGHVSLYWYRQALGQGPEFLTYFNYEAQQDKSGLPNDRFSAERPEGSISTLTIQRTEQRDSAMYRCASSSVAGGRSTDTQYFGPGTRLTVL.

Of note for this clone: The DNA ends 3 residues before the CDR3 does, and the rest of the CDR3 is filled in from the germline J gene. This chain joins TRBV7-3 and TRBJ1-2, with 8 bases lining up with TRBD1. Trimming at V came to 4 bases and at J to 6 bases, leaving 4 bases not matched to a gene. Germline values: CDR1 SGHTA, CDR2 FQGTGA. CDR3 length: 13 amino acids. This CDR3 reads CASSSGTGNGYTF. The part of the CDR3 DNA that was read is TGTGCCAGCAGCTCCGGGACAGGCAATGGC.

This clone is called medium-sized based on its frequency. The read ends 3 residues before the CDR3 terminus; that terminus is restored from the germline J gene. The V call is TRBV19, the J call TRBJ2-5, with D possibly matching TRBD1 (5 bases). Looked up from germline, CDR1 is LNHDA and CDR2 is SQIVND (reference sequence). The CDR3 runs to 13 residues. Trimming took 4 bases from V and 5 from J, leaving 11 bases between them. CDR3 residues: CASSTRRDETQYF. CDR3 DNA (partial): TGTGCCAGTAGTACTCGCAGGGATGAGACC.